This TCR beta chain originates from a study of CD8 T cells in ankylosing spondylitis. General study points: A TCR beta motif of roughly 8 highly homologous variants seemed to mark ankylosing spondylitis blood. As reported, disease-linked clones showed significant enrichment in matched ankylosing spondylitis synovial fluid.

As to this clonotype: Its target is not known.

Trimming shortened V by 1 base and J by 2 bases, and 11 bases separated the two germline ends. Germline CDR1 SGHVS, CDR2 FQNEAQ. The CDR3 contains 16 residues. TCRdb redid the calling of the 5' RACE reads with MiXCR, one entry per CDR3 protein. Of approximately 550,000 distinct CDR3 sequences detected, about 13% appear once; the ten largest clones hold 6.5% to 7%. The chain has TRBV7-8 and TRBJ2-2, with D uncertain. The TCR comes from a male donor with ankylosing spondylitis. Sequenced: blood, either unsorted or a sorted T cell fraction (not recorded which). The CDR3 DNA reads TGTGCCAGCAGCTTAGAGGGCCTTTTCAACACCGGGGAGCTGTTTTTT. Protein sequence: CASSLEGLFNTGELFF.